The entry below describes one T cell receptor (beta chain). Its specificity is not known. This CDR3 has 17 residues. Germline V gene data show CDR1 as SGDLS and CDR2 as YYNGEE. Trimming removed 0 bases at V and 0 bases at J, with 13 bases between. TCRdb keeps only in-frame clones here, not all; method: immunoSEQ multiplex PCR. The table includes more than 75,000 clones, more than 85% detected once. There were between 1 and 8 samples from each patient, taken pretreatment and on-treatment. This sample is part of a study of PD-L1 blockade in urothelial cancer. Study-level background: Men with urothelial cancer arising in the bladder made up about 90% of the roughly 29 patients. Once treatment had started, blood was analyzed at 3 weeks (second dose) and again at 6 weeks.

Study-wide results and caveats: Better survival was forecast by a pretreatment blood TCR clonality below the median.

The clonotype was recovered from a man aged 55 to 70 with urothelial cancer. The V gene is TRBV9, the J gene TRBJ2-1; D ambiguous. The starting material was PBMCs, obtained around atezolizumab (anti-PD-L1) treatment. This CDR3 reads CASSVVDSRISYNEQFF. The CDR3 nucleotides are TGTGCCAGCAGCGTAGTCGACTCGCGGATCTCCTACAATGAGCAGTTCTTC.